This TCR beta chain was recovered during a study of cytomegalovirus exposure and HLA in healthy donors (dated by TCRdb to about 2017). For context, the study as a whole: An earlier analysis of several hundred of the donors reported over 250 Gb of sequence data and 95 million to 120 million unique TCR beta sequences obtained from some 170 million T cells. Approximately 330 gigabases of sequencing data and 75 million to 85 million unique TCR sequences made up an early release that covered several hundred HLA-typed donors. The genetic ancestry cluster associated with self-reported Caucasian donors included over 80% of the 350 to 500 genotyped donors. The aim of the study was to test whether cataloging public T cell receptors could identify signatures of past pathogen exposure. The study profiled the T cell repertoires of 550 to 700 subjects by immunosequencing and related them to cytomegalovirus serostatus. Along with the approximately 700-subject first cohort, a separate validation cohort of around 110 different subjects was used. The study combined high-throughput TCR immunosequencing, statistical association of individual TCRs with disease status, and machine learning to predict cytomegalovirus infection status. A later analysis re-analyzed previously published TCR beta repertoires from 500 to 700 donors and added high-resolution HLA genotyping to study TCR occurrence patterns. Rather than drawing on any new phenotypic data, the later analysis identified candidate immune exposures from TCR beta sequences and the way those sequences occurred across donors. To decide whether each TCR beta V gene segment behaved as functional or pseudogenic, an earlier analysis of some 570 of the donors relied on high-throughput TCR beta sequencing. Donor age, sex, ethnicity and CMV serostatus were compiled together with the repertoire data. In a later genetic analysis, genome-wide SNP genotypes for about three fifths of the roughly 670 donors were used, and that subset was treated as a discovery cohort. Every repertoire in the discovery cohort had been generated on one and the same sequencing platform. Both class I and class II loci were covered by HLA typing, at four-digit resolution. The number of donors typed differed by locus, with 629-630 for A, B, C, DRB1 and DQB1, about 500 for DQA1, approximately 570 for DPA1, and around 460 for DPB1. Several DR-DQ haplotypes were treated as single units for association and clustering because of strong linkage in the cohort. On average, about 240,000 unique TCR beta nucleotide sequences were sequenced per donor among 300 to 500 genotyped donors of the cohort, with 15% to 20% of those sequences being non-productive. General findings and caveats noted by the study authors: When HLA alleles, especially DR and DQ, strongly co-occurred, attributing TCR associations to individual alleles was difficult. A later analysis found that HLA-associated TCR beta chains were more clonally expanded and had lower generation probabilities than equally common non-associated chains. Linkage disequilibrium might explain the correlated functional status among segregating V segments, but an unknown experimental factor could not be ruled out. In both the original and validation cohorts, the classifier was reported to diagnose cytomegalovirus status with high specificity and sensitivity. About 17 rarely observed V segments, including chromosome 9 orphons, were excluded from the earlier analysis of a few hundred of the donors because counts were too low. An earlier analysis of some 560 of the donors showed that most TCR beta V segments appeared in productive rearrangements either about 87% or about 30% of the time, which broadly matched IMGT annotations. Because some donors lacked HLA typing at each locus, the association tests relied only on the typed subset. Immune exposure information for the cohort was limited to CMV serostatus. Presence/absence analyses assumed roughly uniform sequencing depth across donors, an assumption that may not hold. According to a later analysis, parvovirus B19, influenza, CMV and Epstein-Barr virus appeared linked to several top co-occurrence clusters. A further reported finding was that TCR beta sequences accurately predicted the HLA-A and HLA-B alleles for most subjects in the first cohort. In a later analysis, TCR association rates were found to vary across HLA loci, with the most associated TCRs seen for DRB1 alleles and the fewest for HLA-C alleles. The authors suggested that the approach could potentially be generalized to other disease states and immunological phenotypes. Across donors, most TCR sequences were observed very rarely, whereas some public TCRs were present in many individuals. A few of the identified cytomegalovirus-associated TCR beta chains were confirmed in vitro to be specific for cytomegalovirus antigens. A later analysis found that most CMV-associated TCR beta chains appeared HLA-restricted, with HLA associations seemingly driven largely by CMV exposure. In a later genetic analysis, a missense DCLRE1C variant was associated with V-gene and J-gene trimming of TCR beta chains, and the association was replicated in an independent cohort. In this cohort, only TCR beta chains were sequenced, and detectable features were limited by the absence of alpha or paired-chain data. A cluster of highly shared sequence variants was judged likely to represent a technical artifact of the sequencing pipeline. The study gave a list of 150 to 200 TCR beta chains associated with cytomegalovirus. A later genetic analysis reported fewer N-insertions in productive TCRs among donors in an Asian-associated ancestry cluster than the approximately 670-donor mean. At a false discovery rate of 0.05, a later analysis linked about 16,000 TCR beta sequences to specific HLA alleles.

A word on this clone: Its cognate antigen has yet to be identified. No qualities accompany the bases; no much larger clone lies one base away.

In total, 630 or so healthy bone marrow donors made up the cohort. At the time of sampling, all cohort members were nominally healthy, though unrecorded immune exposures were likely present. The donor was CMV seropositive and was included in the group of 250 to 300 seropositive cohort members. A peripheral blood sample was collected from each donor, and TCR beta sequencing was performed on peripheral blood mononuclear cells. Genomic DNA was extracted from the blood cell samples with the Qiagen DNeasy Blood Extraction Kit. Libraries were constructed by the immunoSEQ multiplex PCR assay. A mixture of 60 forward primers for TCR Vbeta segments and 13 reverse primers for TCR Jbeta segments was used in the multiplex PCR. The CDR3 region of rearranged TCR beta genes was amplified from genomic DNA by a multiplex PCR assay. On the Illumina HiSeq System, the amplified TCR beta libraries were sequenced as 87-base-pair reads. The published analysis was carried out like this. Across the 670 or so repertoires, a later analysis counted approximately 75 million unique TCR beta chains, 9.5 million to 12 million of which were shared by at least two donors. To remove PCR and sequencing errors, raw reads were error-corrected and collapsed into unique sequences using a nearest-neighbor algorithm that merged closely related sequences. CDR3 sequences were aligned to IMGT reference sequences to assign V, D and J gene segments. For a sequence to be retained, a match of at least six nucleotides to both a V gene segment and a J gene segment was required. Rearrangements were classified as productive when the CDR3 lacked stop codons and remained in frame with V and J, and all other rearrangements were classified as non-productive. Following IMGT convention, CDR3 was defined as the stretch from the second conserved V-encoded cysteine up to the conserved J-encoded phenylalanine. In an earlier analysis of approximately 590 of the donors, sequences lacking an unambiguous match to a single V gene segment were excluded. In an earlier analysis of 587 of the donors, V segments were called functional above 56.7% productive rearrangements and were called segregating when the between-donor standard deviation exceeded 5%. To diagnose cytomegalovirus status from the catalog of TCR beta chain sequences, a statistical classification framework was built. A later analysis assigned V and J genes by comparing TCR nucleotide sequences with IMGT/GENE-DB human TR gene sequences. A later analysis assigned CDR3 sequences and most-parsimonious VDJ recombination scenarios with the TCRdist pipeline. A later analysis defined each TCR beta chain by its CDR3 amino acid sequence plus V-gene family, and excluded reads lacking a unique V-gene family. As a way to deal with suspected cross-contamination and a sequencing artifact, a later analysis dropped over 550 nucleotide sequences that were highly shared and had low generation probability. A later analysis calculated a clonal expansion index for each public chain from normalized within-repertoire ranks of inferred template counts. In a later analysis, generation probabilities were computed with a VDJ recombination model fitted to out-of-frame rearrangements, and the resulting probabilities were checked against IGoR. In a later analysis, hypergeometric tests were used to score TCR-TCR, TCR-HLA and TCR-CMV co-occurrence, with a repertoire-size bias correction applied to TCR pairs. A later analysis estimated false discovery rates by permuting HLA or CMV assignments 20 times. In a later analysis, co-occurring TCRs were grouped with DBSCAN, and TCRdist sequence similarity was added when clustering was performed within HLA-allele-positive subsets. Repertoires with fewer than 30,000 or more than 120,000 public chains were left out of co-occurrence clustering, as were four to six repertoires with anomalous nucleotide sharing. Drawn from immuneACCESS, this table holds only the in-frame rearrangements with V and J called that TCRdb kept. Clones are partly lost; checked studies trace under half to an unresolved V gene and leave the rest unexplained. That table is the source of V, J and clone size, and D and trimming were worked out from the DNA. For this sample the table gives some 160,000 clones, of which 60% to 85% were detected only once. The ten largest make up 5.5% to 7.5% of the sample.

This receptor was obtained from a middle-aged woman in good health and CMV-seropositive. Sequencing was done on a sample of PBMCs.

The CDR3 reads as follows: CASSGQYGYTF. The bases are TGTGCCAGCAGCGGACAGTATGGCTACACCTTC. The chain employs TRBV28 and TRBJ1-2; the D gene is perhaps TRBD1, on 6 matching bases. The CDR3 numbers 11 residues from cysteine through phenylalanine. The DNA shown is the 33-base CDR3, in frame from base 1. The germline V gene supplies CDR1 MDHEN and CDR2 SYDVKM. V is clipped by 6 bases and J by 5 bases, and the sequence between their germline boundaries is 7 bases long.